This entry features one TCR beta chain sequence. Its antigen remains unidentified. These data belong to a study of a mutant IDH1 vaccine in newly diagnosed glioma. Overall study results and limits: A vaccine-induced immune response developed in roughly 95% of the patients.

Time point reported: baseline, week 1 (first vaccination visit). Sample treatment: pre-vaccination baseline after standard-of-care therapy. Looked up from germline, CDR1 is KGHSH and CDR2 is LQKENI. V lost 2 bases and J 0 bases, leaving 15 bases between the germline ends. The CDR3 covers 17 residues. The table came from immunoSEQ multiplex PCR; TCRdb's copy has only in-frame clones and leaves some out. This table has about 35,000 clones, 60% to 85% appearing once. The TCR sequence derives from a man over 45 with glioma. Some clones in this sample may be carry-over from other donors' samples. This specimen was peripheral blood mononuclear cells (PBMCs), taken from a glioma patient treated with radiotherapy, temozolomide or both. V and J are TRBV18 and TRBJ2-3; D call uncertain. CDR3 loop: CASSPTGRHISTDTQYF. The CDR3 coding sequence is TGTGCCAGCTCACCAACTGGAAGGCACATTAGCACAGATACGCAGTATTTT.